The next 18 T cell receptor beta chains were all read from a single sample in a study of blood T cell repertoires in COVID-19 (dated by TCRdb to 2020 to 2022). Library preparation was by the immunoSEQ multiplex PCR assay. Drawn from immuneACCESS, this table holds only the in-frame rearrangements with V and J called that TCRdb kept. Clones are partly lost; checked studies trace under half to an unresolved V gene and leave the rest unexplained. This sample holds 90,000 or so clones; around 90% were observed only once. About 16% of the sample is in the top ten clones. The sample taken for sequencing was peripheral blood. These receptors originate from a woman aged 60-75 years with COVID-19, enrolled during active disease.

This clone was detected only once. This chain joins TRBV12-5 and TRBJ1-1; the match to TRBD1 covers 7 bases. CDR1 LGHNT and CDR2 FRNRAP come from the germline V gene. The CDR3 loop spans 13 amino acids. The CDR3 nucleotides are TGTGCACCGCTCAGGGGGGAGAACACTGAAGCTTTCTTT. This encodes CAPLRGENTEAFF.

The chain combines TRBV4-1 with TRBJ1-1; a possible D gene is TRBD1 (6 bases). Deletions cut 0 bases from V and 3 bases from J, with 17 bases between. Germline lookup yields CDR1 MGHRA and CDR2 YSYEKL. The CDR3 length is 17 residues. The CDR3 is CASSQDGGIRRDTEAFF. DNA for the CDR3: TGCGCCAGCAGCCAAGATGGGGGCATCCGACGGGACACTGAAGCTTTCTTT.

The chain carries TRBV12-3 or TRBV12-4 and TRBJ2-7; 7 nucleotides align to TRBD1. V lost 8 bases to trimming and J lost 6 bases; unmatched junction nucleotides: 10. The CDR3 sequence is 13 residues long. The CDR3 nucleotides are TGTGCCAGCCAAATCCAACAGGGGAGCGAGCAGTACTTC. Translating it yields CASQIQQGSEQYF.

V gene TRBV18 combines with J gene TRBJ2-1, with D unresolved. V lost 4 bases to trimming and J lost 4 bases, with 11 bases between them. This CDR3 has 14 amino acids. CDR1 and CDR2 from the germline V gene are KGHSH and LQKENI. The CDR3 sequence: CASSQRIQYNEQFF. The CDR3 bases are TGTGCCAGCTCACAAAGAATTCAGTACAATGAGCAGTTCTTC.

This chain links TRBV4-3 with TRBJ2-7; 13 positions agree with TRBD2. CDR1 and CDR2 (germline): LGHNA, YSLEER. This CDR3 contains 16 residues. Trimming cost V 0 bases and J 5 bases; bases outside gene matches: 4. DNA of the CDR3: TGCGCCAGCAGCCAAGAGGGACTAGCGGGGTTCCACGAGCAGTACTTC. Its translation: CASSQEGLAGFHEQYF.

The genes are TRBV5-1 and TRBJ1-1, with D unclear. The length of the CDR3 is 14 residues. V lost 0 bases, J lost 1 base, and 7 bases lay in between. Looked up from germline, CDR1 is SGHRS and CDR2 is YFSETQ. The CDR3 loop is CASSLGHRNTEAFF. In nucleotides, the CDR3 is TGCGCCAGCAGCTTGGGGCACCGGAACACTGAAGCTTTCTTT.

V usage is TRBV7-9 and J usage is TRBJ2-7, with 16 bases identical to TRBD2. This CDR3 has 17 amino acids. Germline trimming cut 5 bases from V and 3 bases from J; bases unmatched to any gene: 7. CDR1 and CDR2 (germline): SEHNR, FQNEAQ (reference sequence). The CDR3 DNA reads TGTGCCAGCAGCCCTCCCGGGACTAGCGGGGGGGTCTACGAGCAGTACTTC. This gives the protein CASSPPGTSGGVYEQYF.

This chain connects TRBV6-2 or TRBV6-3 to TRBJ2-1; the D is unclear. V shed 3 bases and J shed 0 bases, with 9 bases lying between them. Germline V gene sequence: CDR1 MNHEY, CDR2 SVGEGT. The CDR3 totals 15 residues. The CDR3 nucleotides read TGTGCCAGCAGTTATGGCCGGAGCTCCTACAATGAGCAGTTCTTC. The encoded protein is CASSYGRSSYNEQFF.

The V and J genes are TRBV5-8 and TRBJ2-1; D is possibly TRBD2 (6 bases). V gave up 6 bases and J gave up 8 bases, with 12 bases separating them. The V gene's germline CDR1 is SGHTS and CDR2 YDEGEE. The CDR3 sequence is 12 residues long. The CDR3 DNA reads as TGTGCCAGCACCTGGGGGGTGTATGAGCAGTTCTTC. Amino acids: CASTWGVYEQFF.

The chain uses TRBV5-1 and TRBJ2-7, with D maybe TRBD2 (6 bases). With 3 bases removed from V and 3 bases from J, the gap between germline ends came to 28 bases. The CDR3 is 19 amino acids. Germline V gene lookup returns CDR1 SGHRS and CDR2 YFSETQ. As DNA, the CDR3 is TGCGCCAGCAGCTCCCGACCCCAATCTGGGGGGAGAGGAAACTACGAGCAGTACTTC. Its protein product is CASSSRPQSGGRGNYEQYF.

CDR3 protein: CASSYNGGNYGYTF. In nucleotides, the CDR3 is TGTGCCAGCAGTTACAATGGGGGGAACTATGGCTACACCTTC. This chain links TRBV6-2 or TRBV6-3 with TRBJ1-2; a weak D match, TRBD1 (5 bases). Germline V CDR1 and CDR2: MNHEY, SVGEGT. This CDR3 comprises 14 residues. Trimming removed 2 bases from V and 2 bases from J, with 9 bases in between.

The V call is TRBV7-8, the J call TRBJ1-3; 7 bases are shared with TRBD1. The germline V gene has CDR1 SGHVS and CDR2 FQNEAQ. Losses at the gene ends were 5 bases for V and 4 bases for J; bases not matched to a gene: 2. This CDR3 is built from 13 residues. The CDR3 region is CASSRDRGNTIYF. CDR3 DNA: TGTGCCAGCAGCCGGGACAGAGGAAACACCATATATTTT. Looking up the rest from reference TRBV7-8 and TRBJ1-3 gives the full variable domain: GAGVSQSPRYKVAKRGQDVALRCDPISGHVSLFWYQQALGQGPEFLTYFQNEAQLDKSGLPSDRFFAERPEGSVSTLKIQRTQQEDSAVYLCASSRDRGNTIYFGEGSWLTVV.

The CDR3, as DNA: TGTGCCAGCTCACGCAGGGGGCAAGGCACAGATACGCAGTATTTT. Protein product: CASSRRGQGTDTQYF. The genes are TRBV18 and TRBJ2-3; 8 bases align to TRBD1. CDR1 KGHSH and CDR2 LQKENI come from the germline V gene. The CDR3 contains 15 residues. The J segment lost 1 base and the V segment lost 4 bases, leaving 4 bases of the junction unmatched.

The V gene is TRBV18, the J gene TRBJ1-1, with D tentatively TRBD1 (6 bases). Trimming took 0 bases from V and 0 from J, leaving 11 bases between them. In germline, CDR1 is KGHSH, CDR2 LQKENI. This CDR3 has 16 residues. CDR3 sequence (DNA): TGTGCCAGCTCACCACCCGCCCAGGGGCTGAACACTGAAGCTTTCTTT. This codes for CASSPPAQGLNTEAFF.

The chain has TRBV24-1 and TRBJ1-5; no reliable D call. V was trimmed by 3 bases and J by 5 bases, leaving 10 bases between them. This CDR3 has 14 amino acids. Germline V CDR1 and CDR2: KGHDR, SFDVKD. The CDR3 bases are TGTGCCACCAGTGATGAGGGATTGTATCAGCCCCAGCATTTT. This gives the protein CATSDEGLYQPQHF.

This chain connects TRBV21-1 to TRBJ2-2; no DNA check was done on the table's D call, TRBD2. TRBV21-1 is given as a pseudogene. The CDR3 covers 16 residues. DNA for the CDR3: TGTGCCAGCAGCAAATCGGGTAGGAGGCGGACCGGGGAGCTGTTTTTT. Its translation: CASSKSGRRRTGELFF.

The chain joins TRBV6-2 or TRBV6-3 to TRBJ2-7; D possibly corresponds to TRBD2 (5 bases). Germline assignment: CDR1 MNHEY and CDR2 SVGEGT. The CDR3 has 12 residues. The V end lost 5 bases, the J end lost 4 bases, and 9 bases lay between the germline ends. The CDR3 coding sequence is TGTGCCAGCAGTGGACTGCCATACGAGCAGTACTTC. Residues: CASSGLPYEQYF.

This chain joins TRBV3-1 (or the pseudogene TRBV3-2) and TRBJ2-1; D might be TRBD2 (5 bases). Trimming shortened V by 4 bases and J by 0 bases, and 10 bases separated the two germline ends. This CDR3 has 15 amino acids. Per the germline V gene, CDR1 is LGHDT and CDR2 is YNNKEL (reference sequence). CDR3 coding DNA: TGTGCCAGCAGCCCGACTACTAGCTCCTACAATGAGCAGTTCTTC. Translated, it gives CASSPTTSSYNEQFF.